This TCR beta chain comes out of a study of shared clonotypes between healthy human individuals. The overall study: Donors had three CD4 naive, three CD4 memory, two CD8 naive and one CD8 memory plate apiece.

CDR3 length: 16 residues. The V end lost 0 bases, the J end lost 3 bases, and 15 bases lay between the germline ends. Germline V gene data show CDR1 as GTSNPN and CDR2 as SVGIG (reference sequence). Clones were read by immunoSEQ multiplex PCR, and TCRdb kept only the in-frame ones, dropping some. The sample includes about 980,000 clones, over 60% of them seen just once. Study-level findings and limits: All-four-donor shared clonotypes had higher generation probabilities than non-shared clonotypes did. Few donors restricted represented genetic and exposure-history diversity. Around 5% was the fraction of naive CD4 clonotypes found shared across a few donors.

Of note for this clone: Its specificity is not known.

This TCR was recovered from a man aged 18 to 29 in good health. The specimen sequenced was memory CD4+ T cells sorted from blood. Indicated subset: CD45RA-negative fraction. The rearrangement joins TRBV30 to TRBJ2-1; TRBD1 or TRBD2 may be the D gene (5 bases each). The CDR3 nucleotides read TGTGCCTGGAGTGTAGCGGACACTTTTTACTACAATGAGCAGTTCTTC. Translation gives CAWSVADTFYYNEQFF.